This TCR beta chain derives from a study of molecular identifiers for immune sequencing clone quantification. Study-level findings and limits: Among some 910,000 naive cells, as was reported, spiked Jurkat TCR RNA from one cell was detectable. The share of molecules held by clones above 20 RNA copies was over 98% in effector cells and under 1% in naive cells.

The sample holds many counts of this clonotype. What it binds is unknown. Trimming took 0 bases from V and 4 from J; bases not matched to a gene: 5. CDR1 is KGHSH, CDR2 LQKENI, per germline. This CDR3 is built from 15 residues. Sorting defined naive CD8 T cells as CD8+CD4-CCR7+CD45RA+. TCRdb re-called the PCR reads through MiXCR, storing one row per CDR3 protein. This sample has 460,000 or so distinct CDR3 sequences, with about a fifth found just once. The gene calls are TRBV18 and TRBJ1-1; 7 bases are a match to TRBD1. Input material: naive CD8+ T cells from blood, with Jurkat cell RNA spiked in. Subset of the sample: FACS-sorted CD8+CD4-CCR7+CD45RA+ naive T cells. This receptor was identified in a human donor in good health. Some libraries in this study had Jurkat cell RNA spiked in. The CDR3 sequence: CASSPPTGPTTEAFF. CDR3 DNA sequence: TGTGCCAGCTCACCACCGACAGGGCCCACCACTGAAGCTTTCTTT.